What follows are 27 T cell receptor beta chains derived from one specimen sequenced in a study of OX40 agonist ivuxolimab in advanced cancers. The repertoire was sequenced with immunoSEQ multiplex PCR; TCRdb's copy has only in-frame clones and lacks some. In the table there are some 77,000 clones, approximately 92% of which are singletons. The starting material was CD4+ or CD8+ T cells sorted from blood, obtained in a trial of the OX40 agonist ivuxolimab. The receptors come from an adult with an advanced solid tumor such as melanoma, head and neck, liver or kidney cancer.

CDR3 residues: CASSDRASGGAYNEQFF. In nucleotides, the CDR3 is TGTGCCAGCAGTGATCGGGCTAGCGGGGGGGCTTACAATGAGCAGTTCTTC. The chain links TRBV6-4 to TRBJ2-1; 12 nucleotides agree with TRBD2. CDR3 length: 17 residues. Trimming at V came to 3 bases and at J to 4 bases, leaving 7 bases not matched to a gene. Germline CDR1 and CDR2: MRHNA and SNTAGT.

This chain links TRBV5-1 with TRBJ2-2; D call uncertain. The CDR3 is 15 residues long. The germline gives CDR1 SGHRS, CDR2 YFSETQ. Trimming removed 0 bases at V and 2 bases at J, with 8 bases between. CDR3 loop: CASSLGQFNTGELFF. The CDR3 bases are TGCGCCAGCAGCTTGGGGCAGTTTAACACCGGGGAGCTGTTTTTT.

This clone has a handful of counts. The V call is TRBV14, the J call TRBJ1-2; tentatively, D is TRBD1 (6 bases). CDR3 length: 13 residues. Germline assignment: CDR1 SGHDN and CDR2 FVKESK. Trimming removed 5 bases from V and 5 bases from J, with 12 bases in between. Written as DNA, the CDR3 is TGTGCCAGCAGCGCAGGGGATGGGTATGGCTACACCTTC. Protein: CASSAGDGYGYTF.

About this clone: Relative to the germline gene, one junction end is altered; a read error may explain this. This rearrangement joins TRBV6-6 to TRBJ2-7, with 10 bases matching TRBD2. The CDR3 covers 15 residues. Germline V gene data show CDR1 as MNHNY and CDR2 as SVGAGI (reference sequence). Here the CDR3 DNA reads TGTGCCAGCAGCCCTAGCGGGAGTGGATCCTACGGGCAGTACTTC. This codes for CASSPSGSGSYGQYF.

This chain uses TRBV5-1 with TRBJ1-1; a weak D match, TRBD1 (6 bases). Germline CDR1 and CDR2: SGHRS and YFSETQ. V was clipped by 6 bases and J by 1 base, with 19 bases between them. The CDR3 runs 16 residues. The chain's CDR3 is CASIGDTTNQNTEAFF. In nucleotides, the CDR3 is TGCGCCAGCATAGGGGACACAACCAATCAGAACACTGAAGCTTTCTTT.

CDR3: CASSEEPGRKLFF. DNA for the CDR3: TGTGCCAGCAGCGAGGAGCCGGGGCGAAAACTGTTTTTT. J is TRBJ1-4 and V is TRBV7-2; a weak D match, TRBD1 (5 bases). V lost 5 bases and J 10 bases, leaving 14 bases between the germline ends. The CDR3 is 13 amino acids. CDR1 is SGHTA, CDR2 FQGNSA, per germline.

V is TRBV5-4 and J is TRBJ2-7; tentatively, D is TRBD1 (6 bases). CDR1 is SGHNT and CDR2 is YYREEE in the germline V gene (reference sequence). V lost 4 bases, J lost 4 bases, and 18 bases lay in between. The CDR3 extends over 15 amino acids. The CDR3 DNA is TGTGCCAGCAGCCCACCGGGACAAGGGATTTACGAGCAGTACTTC. Translating gives CASSPPGQGIYEQYF.

The chain carries TRBV18 and TRBJ2-7, with a weak D call TRBD1 (6 bases). This CDR3 contains 13 residues. Germline loops: CDR1 KGHSH, CDR2 LQKENI. Trimming took 2 bases from V and 2 from J, leaving 7 bases between them. The CDR3: CASSPTGPYEQYF. In DNA form, the CDR3 reads TGTGCCAGCTCACCAACAGGGCCCTACGAGCAGTACTTC.

V and J are TRBV6-1 and TRBJ1-2; no clear D gene. The CDR3 loop spans 11 amino acids. In germline, CDR1 is MNHNS, CDR2 SASEGT. V was cut by 5 bases and J by 3 bases, with 4 bases left in between. CDR3 protein: CASSQDYGYTF. The DNA of the CDR3 is TGTGCCAGCAGTCAGGACTATGGCTACACCTTC.

This chain joins TRBV5-1 and TRBJ1-4, with 8 nucleotides matching TRBD1. Germline CDR1 SGHRS, CDR2 YFSETQ. Trimming took 4 bases from V and 4 from J; bases not matched to a gene: 6. CDR3 size: 15 residues. The CDR3 sequence: CASSGTGRGNEKLFF. Here the CDR3 DNA reads TGCGCCAGCAGCGGGACAGGAAGGGGTAATGAAAAACTGTTTTTT.

The rearrangement uses TRBV7-9 and TRBJ1-2, with 8 positions matching TRBD1. Germline V gene sequence: CDR1 SEHNR, CDR2 FQNEAQ (reference sequence). The V gene end was trimmed by 4 bases and the J gene end by 10 bases; junction bases not matched to a gene: 14. This CDR3 has 15 amino acids. CDR3 sequence: CASSSTAQGARSYTF. CDR3 nucleotide sequence: TGTGCCAGCAGCTCGACAGCCCAGGGGGCGAGATCCTACACCTTC.

Here the CDR3 DNA reads TGTGCCAGCAGGGAAACAGGGGGCGTTTCCTACGAGCAGTACTTC. It yields the protein CASRETGGVSYEQYF. The chain combines TRBV7-3 with TRBJ2-7; 9 nucleotides align to TRBD1. This CDR3 contains 15 residues. Germline-derived CDR1 and CDR2 are SGHTA and FQGTGA. Trimming cost V 6 bases and J 1 base; bases outside gene matches: 7.

This chain links TRBV27 with TRBJ1-1; D is possibly TRBD1 (5 bases). Trimming stripped 3 bases from V and 1 base from J, with 9 bases between. CDR3 length equals 14 residues. CDR1 is MNHEY and CDR2 is SMNVEV in the germline V gene (reference sequence). The chain's CDR3 is CASSFRDTNTEAFF. The CDR3 bases are TGTGCCAGCAGTTTCAGGGATACGAACACTGAAGCTTTCTTT.

The rearrangement links TRBV5-4 to TRBJ1-2, with D maybe TRBD1 (6 bases). CDR1 and CDR2 (germline): SGHNT, YYREEE (reference sequence). The CDR3 runs to 15 residues. Trimming left V 4 bases short and J 0 bases short, with 13 bases between. Here the CDR3 reads CASSGRTEANYGYTF. For the CDR3, the DNA is TGTGCCAGCAGCGGCCGGACAGAAGCTAACTATGGCTACACCTTC.

This chain connects TRBV4-3 to TRBJ2-2, with 8 bases identical to TRBD1. Germline assignment: CDR1 LGHNA and CDR2 YSLEER. The length of the CDR3 is 14 residues. With 6 bases clipped from V and 4 bases from J, the junction kept 4 bases outside the gene matches. The CDR3 DNA is TGCGCCAGCAGTCAACAGGGGGGCACCGGGGAGCTGTTTTTT. Protein sequence: CASSQQGGTGELFF.

The rearrangement links TRBV27 to TRBJ1-4; 7 positions match TRBD1. V dropped 4 bases and J dropped 8; count of bases not matched to a gene: 7. The germline V gene has CDR1 MNHEY and CDR2 SMNVEV (reference sequence). This CDR3 contains 14 residues. In nucleotides, the CDR3 is TGTGCCAGCAGTTCCCAGGGGGTTCGGGAAAAACTGTTTTTT. Amino acids: CASSSQGVREKLFF.

This sequence joins TRBV9 and TRBJ2-4; TRBD2 matches at 10 bases. Germline V gives CDR1 SGDLS, CDR2 YYNGEE. This CDR3 is 16 amino acids long. V was pared by 0 bases and J by 2 bases, with 2 bases of the junction left unmatched. This chain's CDR3 is CASSVAAGGTKNIQYF. The CDR3 nucleotides read TGTGCCAGCAGCGTAGCAGCGGGGGGGACCAAAAACATTCAGTACTTC.

The chain is built from TRBV10-3 and TRBJ1-1; D uncertain. V was cut by 10 bases and J by 1 base, with 10 bases left in between. The CDR3 covers 12 residues. Per the germline V gene, CDR1 is ENHRY and CDR2 is SYGVKD. The CDR3 sequence is CATHEGNTEAFF. The CDR3, as DNA: TGTGCCACCCACGAGGGGAACACTGAAGCTTTCTTT.

CDR3 coding DNA: TGTGCCAGCAGGGGACTAGACTACGAGCAGTACTTC. The encoded protein is CASRGLDYEQYF. The chain links TRBV2 to TRBJ2-7; 8 bases are a match to TRBD2. This CDR3 region has 12 residues. The germline V gene encodes CDR1 SNHLY and CDR2 FYNNEI. The J segment lost 3 bases and the V segment lost 6 bases, leaving 1 base of the junction unmatched.

The chain joins TRBV5-1 to TRBJ1-1; 9 nucleotides align to TRBD1. J was trimmed by 4 bases and V by 4 bases; bases with no gene match: 5. This CDR3 has 14 residues. Looked up from germline, CDR1 is SGHRS and CDR2 is YFSETQ. CDR3 nucleotide sequence: TGCGCCAGCAGCGACGGACAGGGGATCACTGAAGCTTTCTTT. Protein: CASSDGQGITEAFF. The full variable domain, completed using reference TRBV5-1 and TRBJ1-1, is KAGVTQTPRYLIKTRGQQVTLSCSPISGHRSVSWYQQTPGQGLQFLFEYFSETQRNKGNFPGRFSGRQFSNSRSEMNVSTLELGDSALYLCASSDGQGITEAFFGQGTRLTVV.

This chain links TRBV5-1 with TRBJ2-2, with 7 nucleotides matching TRBD1. The V gene's germline CDR1 is SGHRS and CDR2 YFSETQ. Trimming cost V 3 bases and J 10 bases; bases outside gene matches: 15. This CDR3 has 16 residues. CDR3 residues: CASSSSPGQNTQELFF. The CDR3 DNA reads as TGCGCCAGCAGCTCCAGCCCGGGACAGAATACCCAGGAGCTGTTTTTT.

V gene TRBV5-1 combines with J gene TRBJ2-3; TRBD2 agrees at 8 bases. V was pared by 4 bases and J by 2 bases, with 6 bases of the junction left unmatched. CDR1 and CDR2 (germline): SGHRS, YFSETQ. The CDR3 runs to 15 residues. The DNA of the CDR3 is TGCGCCAGCAGCAGGACTAGCCCCCTCACAGATACGCAGTATTTT. Encoded protein: CASSRTSPLTDTQYF.

In nucleotides, the CDR3 is TGTGCCAGCAGCGCACTAGCGGGAGGGGGGGATACGCAGTATTTT. This codes for CASSALAGGGDTQYF. The V call is TRBV28, the J call TRBJ2-3; TRBD2 agrees at 13 bases. The CDR3 sequence is 15 residues long. Germline V gives CDR1 MDHEN, CDR2 SYDVKM. Germline trimming cut 6 bases from V and 6 bases from J; bases unmatched to any gene: 6.

The chain carries TRBV21-1 and TRBJ2-3. TRBV21-1 is a pseudogene locus. This CDR3 region has 16 residues. CDR3 amino acids: CASSKKCDVCTDTQYF. The CDR3 region has the DNA TGTGCCAGCAGCAAAAAATGTGACGTTTGCACAGATACGCAGTATTTT.

The chain has TRBV19 and TRBJ1-2, with 9 bases identical to TRBD1. V shed 0 bases and J 5 bases; nucleotides not matched to a gene: 10. The CDR3 totals 17 residues. CDR1 is LNHDA and CDR2 is SQIVND in the germline V gene (reference sequence). The chain's CDR3 is CASSIETKGQGRYGYTF. CDR3 sequence (DNA): TGTGCCAGTAGTATAGAAACAAAAGGACAGGGGAGATATGGCTACACCTTC.

J is TRBJ1-4 and V is TRBV5-4, with no clear D. V was cut by 1 base and J by 5 bases, with 15 bases left in between. There are 16 residues in the CDR3. Germline lookup yields CDR1 SGHNT and CDR2 YYREEE (reference sequence). For the CDR3, the DNA is TGTGCCAGCAGCTTGCTCAGTTTATCGCCGAATGAAAAACTGTTTTTT. As protein: CASSLLSLSPNEKLFF.

The chain combines TRBV27 with TRBJ2-7; D is undetermined. The ends were cut back, 6 bases at V and 4 bases at J, with 10 bases in the middle. From germline, CDR1 is MNHEY and CDR2 SMNVEV (reference sequence). This CDR3 is 12 amino acids long. CDR3: CASSPDLYEQYF. CDR3 in DNA: TGTGCCAGCAGCCCGGACCTATACGAGCAGTACTTC.